The 29 T cell receptor beta chains presented below share a single source sample, sequenced in a study of T cells after posttransplantation cyclophosphamide. TCRdb's table, derived via immunoSEQ multiplex PCR, lists solely in-frame clones and lacks some. The table lists about 6,000 clones, roughly 98% of them singletons. Sample: memory CD4+ T cells sorted from PBMCs. All receptors come from a man in his forties in good health, CMV-negative, and a related stem cell transplant donor.

This clone was observed a single time. The J gene is TRBJ1-1, the V gene TRBV29-1, with D possibly TRBD1 on 5 matching bases. Trimming left V 6 bases short and J 7 bases short, with 15 bases between. The CDR3 consists of 12 residues. Germline values: CDR1 SQVTM, CDR2 ANQGSEA. The CDR3 DNA is TGCAGCGTAGGTAACGACAGACTTGAAGCTTTCTTT. Residues: CSVGNDRLEAFF.

This chain connects TRBV2 to TRBJ1-5; 9 bases are shared with TRBD1. The V gene end was trimmed by 5 bases and the J gene end by 6 bases; junction bases not matched to a gene: 5. This CDR3 region has 14 residues. Germline V gene sequence: CDR1 SNHLY, CDR2 FYNNEI. As DNA, the CDR3 is TGTGCCAGCAGTCGGGACAGGGTAGGTCAGCCCCAGCATTTT. It specifies CASSRDRVGQPQHF.

The chain recombines TRBV6-1 with TRBJ2-7; 9 nucleotides match TRBD2. Germline CDR1 reads MNHNS; CDR2 reads SASEGT. V trimming: 7 bases; J trimming: 6 bases; junction bases outside the gene matches: 7. The CDR3 has 13 amino acids. CDR3 sequence (DNA): TGTGCCAGCACGAGTAGCGGGAGACCCGAGCAGTACTTC. Amino acid sequence: CASTSSGRPEQYF.

The genes are TRBV6-5 and TRBJ1-5; 7 nucleotides line up with TRBD1. This CDR3 comprises 13 residues. The ends lost 6 bases at V and 9 bases at J; junction bases unmatched: 8. Germline lookup yields CDR1 MNHEY and CDR2 SVGAGI. The CDR3 region has the DNA TGTGCCAGCAGCTTGGAACAGGGGAGGCCCCAGCATTTT. Translation: CASSLEQGRPQHF.

This clone was counted once. The CDR3 sequence: CSVDTGGVGELFF. As DNA, the CDR3 is TGCAGCGTTGATACAGGGGGCGTCGGGGAGCTGTTTTTT. The J gene is TRBJ2-2, the V gene TRBV29-1; 9 nucleotides match TRBD1. Germline-derived CDR1 and CDR2 are SQVTM and ANQGSEA. V trimming: 3 bases; J trimming: 7 bases; junction bases outside the gene matches: 3. The CDR3 length is 13 residues.

This chain links TRBV6-5 with TRBJ1-2; no clear D. V was trimmed by 2 bases and J by 1 base, leaving 5 bases between them. The CDR3 runs 13 residues. Germline-derived CDR1 and CDR2 are MNHEY and SVGAGI. The CDR3 DNA follows: TGTGCCAGCAGTTACGACATTAACTATGGCTACACCTTC. Protein: CASSYDINYGYTF.

This chain joins TRBV5-6 and TRBJ1-2, with TRBD1 identical over 9 bases. Germline trimming cut 4 bases from V and 7 bases from J; bases unmatched to any gene: 11. The length of the CDR3 is 15 residues. Germline V CDR1 and CDR2: SGHDT, YYEEEE. CDR3 loop: CASSRSATGGFGYTF. The CDR3 coding sequence is TGTGCCAGCAGCAGATCCGCGACAGGGGGTTTTGGCTACACCTTC.

The rearrangement joins TRBV6-1 to TRBJ2-2; TRBD2 aligns across 10 bases. Trimming took 2 bases from V and 5 from J; bases not matched to a gene: 11. The CDR3 consists of 18 residues. Germline V gene sequence: CDR1 MNHNS, CDR2 SASEGT. CDR3 protein: CASSELGSGRWGTGELFF. The CDR3 bases are TGTGCCAGCAGTGAATTGGGTAGCGGGAGGTGGGGGACCGGGGAGCTGTTTTTT.

J is TRBJ2-3 and V is TRBV14, with a tentative D call TRBD2 (5 bases). The CDR3 length is 13 residues. Trimming removed 0 bases from V and 8 bases from J, with 9 bases in between. Germline-derived CDR1 and CDR2 are SGHDN and FVKESK. The CDR3 nucleotides are TGTGCCAGCAGCCAAGATGTGACTACTACGCAGTATTTT. Amino acid sequence: CASSQDVTTTQYF.

V usage is TRBV7-2 and J usage is TRBJ2-1; 16 bases align to TRBD2. The germline V gene encodes CDR1 SGHTA and CDR2 FQGNSA. The CDR3 sequence is 15 residues long. V trimming: 5 bases; J trimming: 15 bases; junction bases outside the gene matches: 10. This CDR3 reads CASSPPGLAGGGTFF. The CDR3, as DNA: TGTGCCAGCAGCCCTCCGGGACTAGCGGGAGGGGGTACGTTCTTC. Drawing the rest from reference TRBV7-2 and TRBJ2-1, the complete variable domain is GAGVSQSPSNKVTEKGKDVELRCDPISGHTALYWYRQSLGQGLEFLIYFQGNSAPDKSGLPSDRFSAERTGGSVSTLTIQRTQQEDSAVYLCASSPPGLAGGGTFFGPGTRLTVL.

The chain joins TRBV23-1 to TRBJ2-3, with TRBD2 matching 7 bases. TRBV23-1 is annotated as an ORF whose role is uncertain. J gave up 2 bases and V 7 bases, and 12 bases lay outside the gene matches. The CDR3 is 16 amino acids. The CDR3 DNA sequence: TGCGCCAGCATCCCACTGGAGGGACTAATCACAGATACGCAGTATTTT. As protein: CASIPLEGLITDTQYF.

The chain is built from TRBV5-5 and TRBJ2-2; 11 bases match TRBD1. Germline values: CDR1 SGHKS, CDR2 YYEKEE (reference sequence). Trimming cost V 4 bases and J 4 bases; bases outside gene matches: 9. CDR3 length: 17 amino acids. The CDR3 DNA is TGTGCCAGCAGCCGGGGACAGGGGGGCAGGGGCACCGGGGAGCTGTTTTTT. Amino acids: CASSRGQGGRGTGELFF.

The rearrangement joins TRBV19 to TRBJ1-3, with D maybe TRBD1 (6 bases). V lost 5 bases, J lost 0 bases, and 11 bases lay in between. The CDR3 length is 15 residues. Looked up from germline, CDR1 is LNHDA and CDR2 is SQIVND (reference sequence). The CDR3 coding sequence is TGTGCCAGTAGTGGGGGCGACATCTCTGGAAACACCATATATTTT. Protein: CASSGGDISGNTIYF.

The chain has TRBV2 and TRBJ1-5, with 11 bases that match TRBD1. V was pared by 8 bases and J by 6 bases, with 9 bases of the junction left unmatched. The CDR3 has 15 residues. Germline CDR1 is SNHLY and CDR2 is FYNNEI. CDR3 protein: CASGAGTGGSQPQHF. CDR3 in DNA: TGTGCCAGCGGGGCCGGGACAGGGGGTTCTCAGCCCCAGCATTTT.

V and J are TRBV9 and TRBJ2-5; maybe TRBD2 (7 bases). Germline loops: CDR1 SGDLS, CDR2 YYNGEE. V dropped 7 bases and J dropped 3 bases, with 16 bases sitting between them. The CDR3 totals 14 residues. CDR3 region: CASSKGGEEETQYF. The CDR3 DNA sequence: TGTGCCAGCTCCAAAGGGGGGGAAGAAGAGACCCAGTACTTC.

The chain carries TRBV5-1 and TRBJ2-7, with D perhaps TRBD2 (5 bases). Germline CDR1 SGHRS, CDR2 YFSETQ. V dropped 1 base and J dropped 6 bases, with 8 bases sitting between them. This CDR3 has 12 amino acids. The chain's CDR3 is CASSLNRGEQYF. Written as DNA, the CDR3 is TGCGCCAGCAGCTTGAACCGGGGCGAGCAGTACTTC.

This rearrangement joins TRBV15 to TRBJ2-1, with TRBD2 as a possible D gene (6 bases). Germline V lookup: CDR1 LNHNV, CDR2 YYDKDF (reference sequence). The CDR3 spans 15 residues. V shed 0 bases and J shed 10 bases, with 16 bases lying between them. CDR3 protein: CATSRDAGSGQEQFF. The CDR3, as DNA: TGTGCCACCAGCAGAGACGCCGGGAGTGGGCAGGAGCAGTTCTTC.

The chain is built from TRBV15 and TRBJ2-2, with no clear D. The V end lost 0 bases, the J end lost 6 bases, and 8 bases lay between the germline ends. Per germline, CDR1 LNHNV and CDR2 YYDKDF (reference sequence). The CDR3 is 14 amino acids. The CDR3 nucleotides read TGTGCCACCAGCAGAGATCTCAACTCCGGGGAGCTGTTTTTT. This gives the protein CATSRDLNSGELFF.

The chain recombines TRBV5-1 with TRBJ1-2; tentative D call: TRBD1 (5 bases). This CDR3 is 13 amino acids long. V lost 2 bases and J lost 6, with 11 bases in between. From germline, CDR1 is SGHRS and CDR2 YFSETQ. The CDR3 coding sequence is TGCGCCAGCAGCTTAGGCAGGGTCAATGGCTACACCTTC. Its protein product is CASSLGRVNGYTF.

Here the CDR3 DNA reads TGTGCCTGGAGTCTGGCTTCGGAGGGACAGACCCAGTACTTC. It specifies CAWSLASEGQTQYF. The V call is TRBV30, the J call TRBJ2-5, with D tentatively TRBD2 (6 bases). From germline, CDR1 is GTSNPN and CDR2 SVGIG (reference sequence). The CDR3 is made up of 14 amino acids. V was shortened by 2 bases and J by 6 bases, with 16 bases between the two germline ends.

The V call is TRBV28, the J call TRBJ2-1, with D unclear. The germline V gene has CDR1 MDHEN and CDR2 SYDVKM. CDR3 length: 16 residues. Deletions cut 6 bases from V and 5 bases from J, with 20 bases between. As DNA, the CDR3 is TGTGCCAGCAGCATAGGAGCTCTTGGAGACGACAATGAGCAGTTCTTC. This translates into CASSIGALGDDNEQFF.

J is TRBJ1-5 and V is TRBV30; 8 nucleotides agree with TRBD1. CDR1 is GTSNPN, CDR2 SVGIG, per germline (reference sequence). Unmatched junction bases numbered 15, after V lost 3 bases and J lost 5 bases. The CDR3 spans 17 residues. Written as DNA, the CDR3 is TGTGCCTGGAGCCCATACCGGCCAAACAGGGGGTATCAGCCCCAGCATTTT. Encoded protein: CAWSPYRPNRGYQPQHF.

The rearrangement links TRBV10-3 to TRBJ1-2; D is perhaps TRBD1 (6 bases). Germline V gene sequence: CDR1 ENHRY, CDR2 SYGVKD. V lost 5 bases and J 6 bases, leaving 13 bases between the germline ends. The CDR3 covers 13 residues. For the CDR3, the DNA is TGTGCCATCAGTTACAGGGTTGAGGATGGCTACACCTTC. Protein product: CAISYRVEDGYTF.

The rearrangement joins TRBV5-4 to TRBJ1-1; D not resolved. Trimming removed 4 bases from V and 7 bases from J, with 17 bases in between. From germline, CDR1 is SGHNT and CDR2 YYREEE (reference sequence). This CDR3 region has 14 residues. DNA of the CDR3: TGTGCCAGCAGCGGGAGGAGAGGTTCGTTTGAAGCTTTCTTT. Amino acid sequence: CASSGRRGSFEAFF.

The chain uses TRBV5-6 and TRBJ2-7; D unclear. Germline assignment: CDR1 SGHDT and CDR2 YYEEEE. The V gene lost 4 bases and the J gene lost 0 bases, with 11 bases spanning the gap. This CDR3 region has 14 residues. In DNA form, the CDR3 reads TGTGCCAGCAGCGCCACAGTGTCCTCCTACGAGCAGTACTTC. Translated: CASSATVSSYEQYF.

This clone appeared a single time. CDR3 sequence (DNA): TGTGCCAGCAGCTTGGGTACAGGGCTTCGTGGCAATGAGCAGTTCTTC. Translated: CASSLGTGLRGNEQFF. The chain employs TRBV5-4 and TRBJ2-1, with D possibly TRBD1 on 6 matching bases. Germline V gene sequence: CDR1 SGHNT, CDR2 YYREEE (reference sequence). The CDR3 is made up of 16 amino acids. Trimming left V 0 bases short and J 6 bases short, with 16 bases between.

The V gene is TRBV7-3, the J gene TRBJ1-1; 9 bases map to TRBD1. There are 14 residues in the CDR3. The V gene's germline CDR1 is SGHTA and CDR2 FQGTGA. The J segment lost 5 bases and the V segment lost 5 bases, leaving 6 bases of the junction unmatched. CDR3 protein: CASSPYRGQTEAFF. CDR3 in DNA: TGTGCCAGCAGCCCTTACAGGGGGCAGACTGAAGCTTTCTTT.

The V call is TRBV7-3, the J call TRBJ2-1; tentative D call: TRBD2 (6 bases). This CDR3 has 14 amino acids. CDR1 SGHTA and CDR2 FQGTGA come from the germline V gene. V was shortened by 2 bases and J by 7 bases, with 12 bases between the two germline ends. The CDR3 region is CASSLSPRGNEQFF. As DNA, the CDR3 is TGTGCCAGCAGCTTATCCCCACGGGGGAATGAGCAGTTCTTC. The variable domain in full, with the rest retrieved from reference TRBV7-3 and TRBJ2-1, is GAGVSQTPSNKVTEKGKYVELRCDPISGHTALYWYRQSLGQGPEFLIYFQGTGAADDSGLPNDRFFAVRPEGSVSTLKIQRTERGDSAVYLCASSLSPRGNEQFFGPGTRLTVL.

The CDR3 here is CASSLGLGRQFF. DNA for the CDR3: TGTGCCAGCAGCCTAGGACTAGGCCGGCAGTTCTTC. The chain uses TRBV7-9 and TRBJ2-1, with 7 positions matching TRBD2. V was clipped by 5 bases and J by 12 bases; unmatched bases: 7. Germline CDR1 reads SEHNR; CDR2 reads FQNEAQ (reference sequence). This CDR3 spans 12 amino acids. Filled out from reference TRBV7-9 and TRBJ2-1, the complete variable domain reads DTGVSQNPRHKITKRGQNVTFRCDPISEHNRLYWYRQTLGQGPEFLTYFQNEAQLEKSRLLSDRFSAERPKGSFSTLEIQRTEQGDSAMYLCASSLGLGRQFFGPGTRLTVL.